Given below is one TCR beta chain in context. The table came from immunoSEQ multiplex PCR; TCRdb's copy has only in-frame clones and leaves some out. Among 130,000 to 150,000 clones listed, around nine tenths were seen once. J lost 2 bases, V lost 3 bases, and 9 bases had no gene match. CDR3 length: 15 residues. Germline lookup yields CDR1 SQVTM and CDR2 ANQGSEA. This entry comes from a study of control samples from healthy donors and cancer patients. The chain combines TRBV29-1 with TRBJ1-2; TRBD1 matches at 7 bases. Input material: blood. The source of this sequence is a woman under 40 in good health. The CDR3 spells CSVDLTGEWNYGYTF. The CDR3 DNA reads as TGCAGCGTTGATCTTACAGGGGAGTGGAACTATGGCTACACCTTC.